This is a list of T cell receptor beta chains from one sample in a study of blood T cell repertoires in COVID-19. The assay was immunoSEQ multiplex PCR, and TCRdb's table has in-frame clones only and misses some. The sample holds about 160,000 clones, about 80% seen once. Material for sequencing was peripheral blood. Source of these receptors: a man aged 55 to 69 with acute or convalescent COVID-19. The CDR3 runs from the conserved cysteine through the conserved F or W.

TRBV25-1	TRBJ2-5	CASNQGYQETQYF
TRBV18	TRBJ1-3	CASSPLLEGASSGNTIYF
TRBV5-6	TRBJ2-1	CASKGGNEQFF
TRBV7-9	TRBJ1-2	CASSSTSGGAYGYTF
TRBV30	TRBJ1-2	CAWSAYHRDYGYTF
TRBV19	TRBJ1-6	CASSIEERNSPLHF
TRBV15	TRBJ1-3	CATSREAAGKPNTIYF
TRBV19	TRBJ2-2	CASIPSSGLAGGTGELFF
TRBV7-3	TRBJ1-1	CASSPGGAMNTEAFF
TRBV6-6	TRBJ1-3	CASSGQGNTIYF
TRBV15	TRBJ1-1	CATSNDRGSTEAFF